These T cell receptor beta chains were read from a single sample in a study of T-cell memory formation after mild COVID-19. TCRdb re-derived calls from the 5' RACE reads in MiXCR, one entry per CDR3 protein. Seen here are about 350,000 distinct CDR3 sequences, 25% to 30% observed once, and the top ten hold roughly 14%. Sequencing was performed on PBMCs or a T cell subset sorted from them (not recorded which). The receptors come from an adult woman who had mild COVID-19 (a few samples of this study predate the infection). Cell type and time point are not known. CDR3s leave out the opening cysteine and the closing phenylalanine or tryptophan.

V gene,J gene,CDR3 protein
TRBV6-1,TRBJ2-3,ASSFNRGGSTDTQY
TRBV24-1,TRBJ2-1,ATSGYGTGQNNEQF
TRBV12-3/TRBV12-4,TRBJ2-1,ASRGQGLDSEQF
TRBV20-1,TRBJ2-1,SAPPGLAGLHNEQF
TRBV9,TRBJ1-6,ASSVEAGVNSPLH
TRBV7-8,TRBJ2-5,ASSLNPQGAGETQY
TRBV7-9,TRBJ2-2,ASSFRGSPGELF
TRBV12-3/TRBV12-4,TRBJ1-6,ASSPSGGWQSPLH
TRBV30,TRBJ2-3,AWSGWGRTDTQY
TRBV6-5,TRBJ1-1,ASRSGRGAIEAF
TRBV5-1,TRBJ2-1,ASSLLAGVNEQF
TRBV11-1,TRBJ2-5,ASSSSWPRETQY
TRBV24-1,TRBJ2-7,ATSGGGRSYEQY
TRBV12-3/TRBV12-4,TRBJ2-1,ASSPPGLANEQF
TRBV7-6,TRBJ2-7,ASSLEQGEHEQY
TRBV27,TRBJ2-3,ASSFDRLGTDTQY
TRBV30,TRBJ1-2,AWSSYSGNYGYT
TRBV6-2/TRBV6-3,TRBJ2-3,ASTNGGYTDTQY
TRBV7-2,TRBJ2-2,ASSLAPGGPTGELF
TRBV7-2,TRBJ2-7,ASSTTGFDEQY
TRBV7-6,TRBJ2-1,ASSLERQGPF
TRBV24-1,TRBJ1-2,ATSDSSGNYGYT
TRBV20-1,TRBJ2-3,SALWWDTQY
TRBV24-1,TRBJ2-7,ATSDLPPRGEQY
TRBV7-8,TRBJ1-2,ASSSAGTGGRSYT
TRBV12-3/TRBV12-4,TRBJ2-1,ASSIGLAGIGEQF
TRBV2,TRBJ2-5,ASISGVQGETQY
TRBV5-8,TRBJ2-2,ASSLPPPEFGPGELF
TRBV30,TRBJ2-7,AWSGSGRSGSYEQY
TRBV10-3,TRBJ2-7,AIQSSGRVESVQY
TRBV7-3,TRBJ2-3,ASSFSTGTQGGDTQY
TRBV27,TRBJ2-7,ASSPGLARQY
TRBV3-1,TRBJ2-1,ASSQGTRPGNEQF
TRBV20-1,TRBJ2-1,SATRLNEQF
TRBV12-3/TRBV12-4,TRBJ2-2,ASSPTGYKAGELF
TRBV6-6,TRBJ1-1,ASSYVGGTEAF
TRBV15,TRBJ1-6,ATRAQNTYSPLH
TRBV7-2,TRBJ2-5,ASSFSGGGQETQY
TRBV29-1,TRBJ2-3,SVPRASTGADTQY
TRBV5-1,TRBJ1-1,ASSLGPSGMATEAF
TRBV18,TRBJ2-7,ASSPFRDRDHEQY
TRBV4-1,TRBJ1-4,ASSPRGVTNEKLF
TRBV2,TRBJ1-1,ASRKEVNTEAF
TRBV29-1,TRBJ1-2,SVRQGSYGYT
TRBV5-6,TRBJ1-3,ASSLTGVWTPSGNTIY
TRBV12-3/TRBV12-4,TRBJ2-7,ASSPWEGKAEERNEQY
TRBV20-1,TRBJ2-7,SARGQSYEQY
TRBV10-3,TRBJ1-1,AIKPTKNTEAF
TRBV15,TRBJ2-7,ATSFVGSYEQY
TRBV9,TRBJ2-7,ASSVGTGGLYEQY
TRBV9,TRBJ2-3,ASSVASGIQDTQY
TRBV5-1,TRBJ2-7,ASSSGPLHEQY
TRBV7-9,TRBJ2-7,ASSSPGQVYEQY